Presented here are 3 T cell receptor beta chains from one specimen sequenced in a study of blood T cell repertoires in COVID-19. TCRdb keeps only in-frame clones here, not all; method: immunoSEQ multiplex PCR. Among some 170,000 clones, about 79% were seen once, and the ten largest hold over 12%. Material for sequencing was PBMCs or T cells enriched from blood (not recorded which). The source is a man aged 50-59 years who had recovered from COVID-19.

The V gene is TRBV2, the J gene TRBJ1-2; 11 bases agree with TRBD1. The germline V gene has CDR1 SNHLY and CDR2 FYNNEI. CDR3 length equals 14 residues. V dropped 6 bases and J dropped 7; count of bases not matched to a gene: 7. CDR3 protein: CASRKGQGAGGYTF. DNA of the CDR3: TGTGCCAGCAGAAAAGGACAGGGGGCCGGTGGCTACACCTTC.

This chain connects TRBV15 to TRBJ1-1; a possible D gene is TRBD1 (5 bases). The V and J ends lost 6 bases and 2 bases respectively, with 10 bases between them. The CDR3 is 13 amino acids. From germline, CDR1 is LNHNV and CDR2 YYDKDF (reference sequence). CDR3 protein: CATRGGTNTEAFF. For the CDR3, the DNA is TGTGCCACCAGGGGGGGTACAAACACTGAAGCTTTCTTT.

With regard to this clone: Other nucleotide sequences in the sample specify the same CDR3. The V and J genes are TRBV5-1 and TRBJ1-1; perhaps TRBD1 as D (5 bases). Germline CDR1 reads SGHRS; CDR2 reads YFSETQ. The CDR3 has 15 amino acids. The ends were cut back, 0 bases at V and 1 base at J, with 10 bases in the middle. The CDR3 DNA follows: TGCGCCAGCAGCTTGGCTGGGGCCGGGAACACTGAAGCTTTCTTT. Its translation: CASSLAGAGNTEAFF.